This TCR beta chain was found in a study of identical twins. MiXCR, run by TCRdb on the 5' RACE reads, gives a single entry per CDR3 protein. Among nearly 250,000 distinct CDR3 sequences listed, roughly 7% were seen once. With regard to this clonotype: Its target is not known.

Study-wide results and caveats: Memory repertoires showed no such pattern, whereas abundant cord blood beta clonotypes carried fewer insertions. Cross-sectional statistical analysis was relied on for the conclusions, without the same donors being followed. Beta out-of-frame sequences displayed a weaker excess of sharing between twins.

These data were likewise used in another study, on yellow fever vaccine responses in identical twins. That study adds: Reportedly, twins' vaccine T cell responses looked partly convergent and partly personalized.

The sample comprised memory (CD45RO+) T cells sorted from blood. This TCR came from a woman younger than 35 in good health.

Here the CDR3 reads CASPGQNYEQYF. CDR3 nucleotide sequence: TGTGCCAGCCCGGGACAGAACTACGAGCAGTACTTC. The V call is TRBV28, the J call TRBJ2-7; TRBD1 agrees at 7 bases. Germline assignment: CDR1 MDHEN and CDR2 SYDVKM. The CDR3 covers 12 residues. V shed 8 bases, J shed 3 bases, and the junction held 4 bases outside the gene matches.